The 20 T cell receptor beta chains presented below share a single source sample, sequenced in a study of blood T cells in healthy people across ages. Primed by a sample-barcoded 5' primer and a J-beta primer mix, a second PCR proceeded for about 7 to 11 cycles. TCRdb recomputed calls from the 5' RACE reads with MiXCR, one row per CDR3 protein. The table lists 1,300,000 or so distinct CDR3 sequences, almost 60% of them singletons. Specimen: blood. The receptors stem from a man aged 18 to 29 in good health.

The V gene is TRBV28, the J gene TRBJ2-3; 13 bases fit TRBD2. This CDR3 contains 18 residues. Germline CDR1 MDHEN, CDR2 SYDVKM. Unmatched junction bases numbered 11, after V lost 5 bases and J lost 3 bases. The CDR3 coding sequence is TGTGCCAGCAGTCGTCCGGGACTAGCGGGACTAGGTACAGATACGCAGTATTTT. Translation gives CASSRPGLAGLGTDTQYF. The full variable domain, with the rest looked up from reference TRBV28 and TRBJ2-3, is DVKVTQSSRYLVKRTGEKVFLECVQDMDHENMFWYRQDPGLGLRLIYFSYDVKMKEKGDIPEGYSVSREKKERFSLILESASTNQTSMYLCASSRPGLAGLGTDTQYFGPGTRLTVL.

V gene TRBV4-1 combines with J gene TRBJ2-1; TRBD2 matches 10 bases. The CDR3 has 14 residues. Germline V gene sequence: CDR1 MGHRA, CDR2 YSYEKL. J gave up 7 bases and V 4 bases, and 4 bases lay outside the gene matches. CDR3 amino acids: CASSRRAGGNEQFF. Here the CDR3 DNA reads TGCGCCAGCAGCCGACGAGCGGGAGGGAATGAGCAGTTCTTC.

The V call is TRBV4-3, the J call TRBJ2-1; D gene unclear. The germline V gene encodes CDR1 LGHNA and CDR2 YSLEER. Trimming removed 3 bases at V and 0 bases at J, with 9 bases between. The CDR3 is made up of 15 amino acids. For the CDR3, the DNA is TGCGCCAGCAGCCAGACAACGAGCTCCTACAATGAGCAGTTCTTC. Amino acid sequence: CASSQTTSSYNEQFF.

In regard to this clonotype: One end of the junction varies from germline; a read error may be responsible. The chain uses TRBV5-1 and TRBJ2-4; 7 bases map to TRBD1. The DNA end lines up better with TRBJ2-7; the J call may be wrong. Germline lookup yields CDR1 SGHRS and CDR2 YFSETQ. The CDR3 extends over 14 amino acids. The chain's CDR3 is CASSLGQAGYEQYF. The CDR3, as DNA: TGTGCCAGCAGTCTAGGACAGGCCGGCTACGAGCAGTACTTC.

J is TRBJ2-1 and V is TRBV7-2; D is possibly TRBD2 (5 bases). V gave up 2 bases and J gave up 0 bases, with 11 bases separating them. Germline V lookup: CDR1 SGHTA, CDR2 FQGNSA. The CDR3 has 16 amino acids. The CDR3 DNA is TGTGCCAGCAGCTTAATCCCGGGGAGCTCCTACAATGAGCAGTTCTTC. It yields the protein CASSLIPGSSYNEQFF. The full variable domain, with the rest looked up from reference TRBV7-2 and TRBJ2-1, is GAGVSQSPSNKVTEKGKDVELRCDPISGHTALYWYRQSLGQGLEFLIYFQGNSAPDKSGLPSDRFSAERTGGSVSTLTIQRTQQEDSAVYLCASSLIPGSSYNEQFFGPGTRLTVL.

V and J are TRBV11-2 and TRBJ2-4, with 10 bases aligning to TRBD1. CDR3 size: 18 residues. The germline CDR1 and CDR2 sequences are SGHAT and FQNNGV. Trimming removed 5 bases from V and 3 bases from J; junction bases left unmatched: 13. CDR3 nucleotides: TGTGCCAGCAGCCGAATCGGGGGACAGGGGAGGATCAAAAACATTCAGTACTTC. Translated, it gives CASSRIGGQGRIKNIQYF.

The gene calls are TRBV5-1 and TRBJ1-1; D may be TRBD1 (5 bases). Germline assignment: CDR1 SGHRS and CDR2 YFSETQ. This CDR3 is built from 17 residues. The V gene lost 1 base and the J gene lost 3 bases, with 19 bases spanning the gap. In nucleotides, the CDR3 is TGCGCCAGCAGCTTGCCGAAGTTACGGACACCCCACACTGAAGCTTTCTTT. It codes for CASSLPKLRTPHTEAFF.

The gene calls are TRBV6-5 and TRBJ2-6; TRBD1 matches at 7 bases. The CDR3 extends over 17 amino acids. In germline, CDR1 is MNHEY, CDR2 SVGAGI. Trimming removed 4 bases from V and 0 bases from J; junction bases left unmatched: 6. The CDR3: CASSSTGARSGANVLTF. CDR3 nucleotide sequence: TGTGCCAGCAGTTCTACAGGGGCCCGCTCTGGGGCCAACGTCCTGACTTTC.

J is TRBJ1-1 and V is TRBV5-1; the D is unclear. Germline lookup yields CDR1 SGHRS and CDR2 YFSETQ. V lost 5 bases to trimming and J lost 0 bases, with 14 bases between them. The CDR3 consists of 15 residues. The chain's CDR3 is CASRQEAWLNTEAFF. CDR3 in DNA: TGCGCCAGCAGACAAGAAGCGTGGTTGAACACTGAAGCTTTCTTT.

The chain has TRBV6-1 and TRBJ2-3, with 10 positions matching TRBD2. With V trimmed by 10 bases and J by 8 bases, 21 bases remained unmatched. Germline values: CDR1 MNHNS, CDR2 SASEGT. The CDR3 sequence is 17 residues long. This CDR3 is CATLPTWLAGVAATQYF. In nucleotides, the CDR3 is TGTGCCACACTTCCGACGTGGCTAGCGGGAGTGGCGGCTACGCAGTATTTT.

This rearrangement joins TRBV4-1 to TRBJ1-2, with 7 bases matching TRBD1. Germline-derived CDR1 and CDR2 are MGHRA and YSYEKL. The CDR3 loop spans 16 amino acids. With 6 bases clipped from V and 8 bases from J, the junction kept 18 bases outside the gene matches. In DNA, the CDR3 is TGCGCCAGCAGTCTCCCTGGACAGGCACGCCGGGGGGGCTACACCTTC. Translating it yields CASSLPGQARRGGYTF.

This clonotype was seen a few times. The V gene is TRBV20-1, the J gene TRBJ2-7; 8 nucleotides agree with TRBD1. CDR1 is DFQATT, CDR2 SNEGSKA, per germline (reference sequence). This CDR3 has 14 amino acids. V gave up 6 bases and J gave up 3 bases; unmatched junction bases: 10. CDR3 in DNA: TGCAGTGCGCTGCGGGACAGGCTATTCTACGAGCAGTACTTC. Residues: CSALRDRLFYEQYF.

With respect to this clonotype: At one of its ends the junction is not consistent with the germline gene, which may arise from a read error. The V gene is TRBV7-2, the J gene TRBJ1-3; no firm D call. The CDR3 extends over 15 amino acids. Germline CDR1 is SGHTA and CDR2 is FQGNSA. Written as DNA, the CDR3 is TGTGCCAGCAACTTACGACCGAGCTCTGGAAACACCATATATTTT. The encoded protein is CASNLRPSSGNTIYF.

This clonotype was observed a handful of times. This chain links TRBV11-2 with TRBJ2-7; TRBD1 matches at 7 bases. The CDR3 has 12 residues. Losses at the gene ends were 3 bases for V and 6 bases for J; bases not matched to a gene: 2. Germline V gives CDR1 SGHAT, CDR2 FQNNGV. CDR3 bases: TGTGCCAGCAGCTTCGACAGGGTCGAGCAGTACTTC. It yields the protein CASSFDRVEQYF.

This chain links TRBV12-3 or TRBV12-4 with TRBJ2-1, with unresolved D. The better agreement between TRBJ2-7 and the DNA end casts doubt on the J call. The CDR3 consists of 14 residues. CDR3 bases: TGTGCCAGCACCCCCGTAGGGTGGGCTAACGAGCAGTACTTC. This encodes CASTPVGWANEQYF.

The genes are TRBV12-3 or TRBV12-4 and TRBJ2-2; 7 nucleotides line up with TRBD1. The V gene end was trimmed by 5 bases and the J gene end by 5 bases; junction bases not matched to a gene: 5. CDR3 length: 14 amino acids. CDR3 residues: CASSRDRDTGELFF. The CDR3 region has the DNA TGTGCCAGCAGTCGCGACAGGGATACCGGGGAGCTGTTTTTT.

This clonotype has a handful of counts. The V gene is TRBV25-1, the J gene TRBJ2-1; D may correspond to TRBD1 or TRBD2 (5 bases each). The CDR3 is made up of 15 amino acids. Germline CDR1 MGHDK, CDR2 SYGVNS. Trimming removed 4 bases at V and 8 bases at J, with 18 bases between. As DNA, the CDR3 is TGTGCCAGCAGTGTCGGGCAGGGAGCCTCGGATGAGCAGTTCTTC. Translation: CASSVGQGASDEQFF.

The chain joins TRBV15 to TRBJ2-7; TRBD2 agrees at 10 bases. The V and J ends lost 9 bases and 6 bases, in that order; junction bases with no gene match: 8. The germline gives CDR1 LNHNV, CDR2 YYDKDF (reference sequence). CDR3 size: 13 residues. This CDR3 is CATKSLAGVEQYF. The CDR3 nucleotides are TGTGCCACGAAAAGTCTAGCGGGAGTCGAGCAGTACTTC. Full variable domain (rest looked up from reference TRBV15 and TRBJ2-7): DAMVIQNPRYQVTQFGKPVTLSCSQTLNHNVMYWYQQKSSQAPKLLFHYYDKDFNNEADTPDNFQSRRPNTSFCFLDIRSPGLGDTAMYLCATKSLAGVEQYFGPGTRLTVT.

The chain links TRBV5-1 to TRBJ2-5; no reliable D call. This CDR3 spans 16 amino acids. The V gene's germline CDR1 is SGHRS and CDR2 YFSETQ. Trimming removed 0 bases from V and 5 bases from J, with 17 bases in between. The CDR3 spells CASSLDRRSLGETQYF. Here the CDR3 DNA reads TGCGCCAGCAGCTTGGACCGAAGGTCGCTCGGCGAGACCCAGTACTTC.

V usage is TRBV5-1 and J usage is TRBJ2-7; 7 nucleotides line up with TRBD2. CDR1 is SGHRS and CDR2 is YFSETQ in the germline V gene. Trimming cost V 6 bases and J 7 bases; bases outside gene matches: 16. This CDR3 is built from 15 residues. The CDR3 reads CASTRLELRESEQYF. The DNA for the CDR3 is TGCGCCAGCACCCGGTTGGAGTTGCGGGAGTCTGAGCAGTACTTC.